This entry features one T cell receptor beta chain sequence. It has no known antigen specificity. No base-level quality is on record; no much larger clone is a single base apart. This sample is drawn from a study of blood T cell repertoires in COVID-19 (dated by TCRdb to the early 2020s). Describing the broader study: Collaborator samples came from the United States, Italy and Spain and covered acute and convalescent phases of COVID-19. The prospective study material was composed of cDNA or gDNA derived from T cells, B-cell-depleted T cells, or PBMCs. Deeply sampled blood TCRbeta repertoires from subjects exposed to, actively infected with, or recovered from COVID-19 were included in the dataset. The repertoires were released in a freely available public database intended as a resource for research on the immune response to SARS-CoV-2. The samples were drawn from the first 160 participants of the ongoing ImmuneRACE study and from roughly 1,300 subjects provided by 6 global collaborators. A de-identified subject ID, COVID-19 status, age in years and sex were almost always included in the sample metadata. Where available, HLA class I and class II types were taken from metadata supplied by the sample provider and were not determined by assay-based typing.

The immunoSEQ Assay, a bias-controlled multiplex PCR, was used to amplify TCRbeta CDR3 regions from genomic DNA. The paper's data handling went like this. The number of nucleated cells in each sample was estimated by amplification of reference gene primers within the assay. To quantify the absolute abundance of each unique TCRbeta CDR3 rearrangement, sequence reads were collapsed and filtered. For each sample, productive Simpson clonality was calculated by taking the square root of Simpson's diversity index across productive rearrangements. Imported from immuneACCESS, the table was reduced by TCRdb to in-frame sequences with V and J called. These copies leave out some clones; in studies compared against another copy, an unresolved V gene accounts for under half, and the cause of the remainder is not known. D and trimming were read from the DNA, whereas the V and J calls and clone size are those reported in that table. The sample table lists about 130,000 clones, approximately 89% of them with a count of one. The top ten constitute around 3.2% of the sample.

In Seattle, one collaborating source enrolled patients while the infection was active and tracked those patients longitudinally over the course of disease. Whole blood was collected in K2EDTA tubes by collaborating institutions according to the institutions' own protocols. For TCRbeta analysis, collaborators shipped samples as frozen whole blood, isolated PBMCs, or DNA extracted from either of those sample types. The research as a whole found: Clinical and demographic metadata were provided uncurated, with the amount varying by source and participant.

Relative to germline, V is missing 7 bases and J is missing 3 bases, with 9 bases of the junction outside any gene match. Per the germline V gene, MDHEN is the CDR1 and SYDVKM is the CDR2. Counted from cysteine to phenylalanine, this CDR3 has 15 amino acids. CDR3 DNA only is kept here, 45 bases in frame from base 1. The sequence derives from a woman aged 80 or over with COVID-19, enrolled during active disease. The sample taken for sequencing was peripheral blood. Recombination joined TRBV28 with TRBJ1-2, with 9 central nucleotides matching TRBD1. The CDR3 amino acid sequence is: CASTEGQGRDYGYTF. The nucleotide sequence reads TGTGCCAGCACCGAGGGACAGGGCCGGGACTATGGCTACACCTTC.